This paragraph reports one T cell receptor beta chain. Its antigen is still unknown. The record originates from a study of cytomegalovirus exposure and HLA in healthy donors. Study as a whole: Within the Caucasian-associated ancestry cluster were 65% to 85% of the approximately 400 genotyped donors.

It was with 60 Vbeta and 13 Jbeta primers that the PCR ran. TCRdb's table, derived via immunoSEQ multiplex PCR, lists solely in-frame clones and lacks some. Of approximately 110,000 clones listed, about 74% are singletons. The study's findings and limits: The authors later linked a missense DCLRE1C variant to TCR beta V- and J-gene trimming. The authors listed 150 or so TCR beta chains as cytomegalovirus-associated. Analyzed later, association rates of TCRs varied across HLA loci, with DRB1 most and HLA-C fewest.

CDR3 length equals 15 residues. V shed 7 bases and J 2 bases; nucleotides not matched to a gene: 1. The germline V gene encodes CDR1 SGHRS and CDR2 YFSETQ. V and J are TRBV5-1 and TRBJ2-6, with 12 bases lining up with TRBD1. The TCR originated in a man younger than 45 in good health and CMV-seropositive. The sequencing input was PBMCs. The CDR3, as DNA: TGCGCCAGCGGGACAGGGGGCGCTGGGGCCAACGTCCTGACTTTC. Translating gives CASGTGGAGANVLTF.